A single sample gave rise to the 29 T cell receptor beta chains below, sequenced in a study of cytomegalovirus exposure and HLA in healthy donors. Only in-frame clones appear in the TCRdb table, and some are missing; sequencing was by immunoSEQ multiplex PCR. The data show roughly 300,000 clones, 87% seen once. Sequenced input: PBMCs. These TCRs come from a woman in her twenties or thirties in good health and CMV-seropositive.

This sequence joins TRBV4-2 and TRBJ2-3, with 9 nucleotides matching TRBD2. The CDR3 has 15 residues. The trim removed 1 base at V and 5 bases at J, leaving 4 bases unmatched. CDR1 is LGHNA, CDR2 YNFKEQ, per germline. CDR3 bases: TGTGCCAGCAGCCAAGGCGGGAGGGAAGGAGATACGCAGTATTTT. This sequence encodes CASSQGGREGDTQYF.

This clone was found once. The CDR3 DNA reads TGTGCCAGCAGCTTACCAGGGGCTCCACAAGAGACCCAGTACTTC. This codes for CASSLPGAPQETQYF. The rearrangement links TRBV7-9 to TRBJ2-5; D might be TRBD1 (6 bases). CDR3 length equals 15 residues. Germline V gene data show CDR1 as SEHNR and CDR2 as FQNEAQ (reference sequence). V was shortened by 2 bases and J by 2 bases, with 12 bases between the two germline ends.

V gene TRBV29-1 combines with J gene TRBJ2-3; D is uncertain. V lost 6 bases and J 1 base, leaving 14 bases between the germline ends. The CDR3 extends over 14 amino acids. CDR1 and CDR2 from the germline V gene are SQVTM and ANQGSEA. The chain's CDR3 is CSVILRVGTDTQYF. As DNA, the CDR3 is TGCAGCGTCATCCTGAGAGTTGGCACAGATACGCAGTATTTT.

The chain recombines TRBV30 with TRBJ1-5; D gene unclear. V lost 6 bases and J 0 bases, leaving 12 bases between the germline ends. The CDR3 has 14 amino acids. Germline CDR1 reads GTSNPN; CDR2 reads SVGIG (reference sequence). The CDR3 is CACDGVYSNQPQHF. The CDR3 DNA reads TGTGCCTGTGACGGGGTTTATAGCAATCAGCCCCAGCATTTT.

The V and J genes are TRBV29-1 and TRBJ2-2; 7 bases fit TRBD1. CDR3 length: 14 residues. V was pared by 6 bases and J by 2 bases, with 6 bases of the junction left unmatched. Germline-derived CDR1 and CDR2 are SQVTM and ANQGSEA. CDR3 DNA sequence: TGCAGCGTATTCGGACAGGACAACACCGGGGAGCTGTTTTTT. It codes for CSVFGQDNTGELFF.

CDR3 residues: CASRNAGGSLYEQYF. The CDR3 bases are TGTGCCAGCAGAAACGCAGGGGGATCTTTGTACGAGCAGTACTTC. V usage is TRBV6-5 and J usage is TRBJ2-7, with 7 bases lining up with TRBD1. With 6 bases clipped from V and 4 bases from J, the junction kept 12 bases outside the gene matches. This CDR3 is built from 15 residues. CDR1 and CDR2 (germline): MNHEY, SVGAGI.

The DNA for the CDR3 is TGTGCCAGCAAGGAATCGGGGGGGAAGGGAGAGACCCAGTACTTC. It translates to CASKESGGKGETQYF. The J gene is TRBJ2-5, the V gene TRBV6-5; 8 positions agree with TRBD2. V shed 7 bases, J shed 4 bases, and the junction held 11 bases outside the gene matches. The CDR3 totals 15 residues. From germline, CDR1 is MNHEY and CDR2 SVGAGI.

The J gene is TRBJ1-6, the V gene TRBV6-4; D is unclear. There are 13 residues in the CDR3. Germline lookup yields CDR1 MRHNA and CDR2 SNTAGT. Trimming removed 2 bases from V and 9 bases from J, with 8 bases in between. The CDR3 coding sequence is TGTGCCAGCAGTGACAGGATTGGTTCACCCCTCCACTTT. Its protein is CASSDRIGSPLHF.

A single count supports this clone. CDR3 nucleotide sequence: TGTGCCAGCAGCGTCCGGGAGGGCGGGGACAATGAGCAGTTCTTC. Protein: CASSVREGGDNEQFF. V and J are TRBV9 and TRBJ2-1; TRBD2 aligns across 8 bases. V lost 2 bases and J lost 5; bases outside the gene matches: 6. The CDR3 length is 15 residues. The germline gives CDR1 SGDLS, CDR2 YYNGEE.

J is TRBJ1-5 and V is TRBV7-6; a possible D gene is TRBD1 (5 bases). Trimming pared 1 base from V and 7 bases from J, leaving 14 bases between. The V gene's germline CDR1 is SGHVS and CDR2 FNYEAQ. The CDR3 totals 15 residues. The CDR3 loop is CASSLGGGKGQPQHF. The CDR3 region has the DNA TGTGCCAGCAGCTTAGGCGGGGGGAAGGGACAGCCCCAGCATTTT.

The chain combines TRBV5-1 with TRBJ2-3; maybe TRBD2 (6 bases). Germline values: CDR1 SGHRS, CDR2 YFSETQ. V was clipped by 4 bases and J by 4 bases, with 13 bases between them. The CDR3 runs 14 residues. The CDR3 reads CASSPLALSDTQYF. The DNA for the CDR3 is TGCGCCAGCAGCCCCCTAGCGCTTTCAGATACGCAGTATTTT.

The chain links TRBV6-5 to TRBJ2-1; weak D call: TRBD2 (6 bases). From germline, CDR1 is MNHEY and CDR2 SVGAGI. This CDR3 region has 15 residues. V was shortened by 2 bases and J by 2 bases, with 10 bases between the two germline ends. The CDR3, as DNA: TGTGCCAGCAGTTACGCGGCTAGCGCCTACAATGAGCAGTTCTTC. Its translation: CASSYAASAYNEQFF.

The V call is TRBV6-5, the J call TRBJ2-1; D is uncertain. The CDR3 sequence is 11 residues long. Germline lookup yields CDR1 MNHEY and CDR2 SVGAGI. The ends were cut back, 2 bases at V and 7 bases at J, with 3 bases in the middle. This CDR3 reads CASSYGNEQFF. CDR3 DNA: TGTGCCAGCAGTTACGGGAATGAGCAGTTCTTC.

V gene TRBV6-6 combines with J gene TRBJ1-2, with 10 bases fitting TRBD1. V shed 2 bases, J shed 1 base, and the junction held 1 base outside the gene matches. Germline V gene sequence: CDR1 MNHNY, CDR2 SVGAGI (reference sequence). This CDR3 comprises 15 residues. CDR3 nucleotides: TGTGCCAGCAGTTACGGACAGGGGGATAACTATGGCTACACCTTC. Protein sequence: CASSYGQGDNYGYTF.

The chain joins TRBV28 to TRBJ1-2; 7 positions match TRBD1. V was pared by 2 bases and J by 0 bases, with 0 bases of the junction left unmatched. Germline CDR1 MDHEN, CDR2 SYDVKM. This CDR3 comprises 14 residues. In DNA form, the CDR3 reads TGTGCCAGCAGTTTAGGACAGGCTAACTATGGCTACACCTTC. Protein sequence: CASSLGQANYGYTF.

Here the CDR3 reads CASSYGGTAWTEAFF. The CDR3 DNA follows: TGTGCCAGCAGTTATGGGGGGACGGCGTGGACTGAAGCTTTCTTT. The rearrangement links TRBV28 to TRBJ1-1; possibly TRBD1 for D (5 bases). Germline assignment: CDR1 MDHEN and CDR2 SYDVKM. Trimming took off 4 bases at V and 5 bases at J, with 17 bases between the two ends. This CDR3 contains 15 residues.

The chain couples TRBV28 to TRBJ1-1, with 11 bases lining up with TRBD1. The CDR3 loop spans 15 amino acids. Germline V gives CDR1 MDHEN, CDR2 SYDVKM. V lost 4 bases, J lost 4 bases, and 5 bases stayed unmatched. CDR3 sequence: CASSSRTGGITEAFF. CDR3 coding DNA: TGTGCCAGCAGTTCACGGACAGGGGGCATCACTGAAGCTTTCTTT.

This clone has only one observation. The chain links TRBV11-1 to TRBJ2-7, with D possibly TRBD2 on 5 matching bases. The CDR3 has 14 residues. Trimming stripped 3 bases from V and 6 bases from J, with 15 bases between. The V gene's germline CDR1 is SGHAT and CDR2 FQDESV (reference sequence). This CDR3 reads CASSFGYGGREQYF. Here the CDR3 DNA reads TGTGCCAGCAGCTTCGGATACGGAGGTCGCGAGCAGTACTTC.

The chain combines TRBV19 with TRBJ2-7; 14 bases line up with TRBD2. The CDR3 has 19 residues. Losses at the gene ends were 5 bases for V and 2 bases for J; bases not matched to a gene: 14. Germline V gene sequence: CDR1 LNHDA, CDR2 SQIVND (reference sequence). CDR3 protein: CASSPPMGLAGDKAYEQYF. CDR3 DNA sequence: TGTGCCAGTAGTCCCCCCATGGGACTAGCGGGGGACAAAGCCTACGAGCAGTACTTC.

The chain carries TRBV30 and TRBJ2-1; possibly TRBD2 for D (7 bases). The ends were cut back, 4 bases at V and 4 bases at J, with 14 bases in the middle. CDR1 GTSNPN and CDR2 SVGIG come from the germline V gene (reference sequence). The CDR3 is 14 amino acids. CDR3 coding DNA: TGTGCCTGGACCTGGGGGGGCTCTTACAATGAGCAGTTCTTC. Its protein product is CAWTWGGSYNEQFF.

The DNA of the CDR3 is TGTGCCAGCAGCCTACAGGGCTCTGGGGCCAACGTCCTGACTTTC. Translating it yields CASSLQGSGANVLTF. The chain links TRBV28 to TRBJ2-6, with a possible D match to TRBD1 (6 bases). Trimming cost V 6 bases and J 0 bases, with 9 bases left between them. The CDR3 loop spans 15 amino acids. The germline V gene encodes CDR1 MDHEN and CDR2 SYDVKM.

Comments on this clone: Additional DNA sequences in this sample encode the identical CDR3. The J gene is TRBJ2-7, the V gene TRBV14, with 8 bases fitting TRBD2. Germline V lookup: CDR1 SGHDN, CDR2 FVKESK. The trim removed 1 base at V and 2 bases at J, leaving 1 base unmatched. CDR3 length: 14 residues. This chain's CDR3 is CASSQAGGPYEQYF. In nucleotides, the CDR3 is TGTGCCAGCAGCCAAGCGGGAGGGCCCTACGAGCAGTACTTC.

This clone has more than one count but fewer than ten. The rearrangement links TRBV19 to TRBJ2-7, with 9 nucleotides matching TRBD1. Germline V gene data show CDR1 as LNHDA and CDR2 as SQIVND (reference sequence). V lost 2 bases to trimming and J lost 3 bases; unmatched junction nucleotides: 5. The CDR3 has 15 residues. CDR3 sequence reads: CASSITKTGGYEQYF. The DNA for the CDR3 is TGTGCCAGTAGTATAACGAAGACAGGGGGCTACGAGCAGTACTTC. The variable domain in full, completed from reference TRBV19 and TRBJ2-7, reads DGGITQSPKYLFRKEGQNVTLSCEQNLNHDAMYWYRQDPGQGLRLIYYSQIVNDFQKGDIAEGYSVSREKKESFPLTVTSAQKNPTAFYLCASSITKTGGYEQYFGPGTRLTVT.

V and J are TRBV28 and TRBJ2-7, with 8 bases that match TRBD1. The V gene end was trimmed by 8 bases and the J gene end by 4 bases; junction bases not matched to a gene: 13. This CDR3 spans 15 amino acids. Germline lookup yields CDR1 MDHEN and CDR2 SYDVKM. DNA for the CDR3: TGTGCCAGCTGCAGAGGACAGGGTAATCAATACGAGCAGTACTTC. Protein sequence: CASCRGQGNQYEQYF.

The J gene is TRBJ2-1, the V gene TRBV19; D remains unclear. V was trimmed by 3 bases and J by 4 bases, leaving 7 bases between them. Per germline, CDR1 LNHDA and CDR2 SQIVND (reference sequence). This CDR3 contains 13 residues. The CDR3 coding sequence is TGTGCCAGTAGTATCCTGACATACAATGAGCAGTTCTTC. Protein: CASSILTYNEQFF.

The chain recombines TRBV4-2 with TRBJ2-5; TRBD1 matches at 8 bases. Germline loops: CDR1 LGHNA, CDR2 YNFKEQ. The junction had 4 bases not matched to a gene; V was cut back by 0 bases and J by 4 bases. The CDR3 length is 15 residues. The CDR3 sequence: CASSQDQGAGETQYF. CDR3 sequence (DNA): TGTGCCAGCAGCCAAGATCAGGGGGCGGGAGAGACCCAGTACTTC.

The chain uses TRBV15 and TRBJ2-6; TRBD2 is a possible D gene (7 bases). This CDR3 has 17 residues. Trimming took 4 bases from V and 0 from J, leaving 13 bases between them. The V gene's germline CDR1 is LNHNV and CDR2 YYDKDF (reference sequence). As DNA, the CDR3 is TGTGCCACCAGCATAGGGGGAGGGGGCTCTGGGGCCAACGTCCTGACTTTC. Protein product: CATSIGGGGSGANVLTF.

The chain joins TRBV5-4 to TRBJ2-2; D is unresolved. CDR3 length: 14 residues. The V end was cut by 0 bases, the J end by 3 bases, with 6 bases between. The V gene's germline CDR1 is SGHNT and CDR2 YYREEE (reference sequence). CDR3 DNA: TGTGCCAGCAGCTTGGATCAGGACACCGGGGAGCTGTTTTTT. This sequence encodes CASSLDQDTGELFF.

The chain is built from TRBV15 and TRBJ2-7, with 7 bases matching TRBD1. Germline V gene lookup returns CDR1 LNHNV and CDR2 YYDKDF (reference sequence). This CDR3 contains 13 residues. J was trimmed by 1 base and V by 3 bases; bases with no gene match: 0. The CDR3 region has the DNA TGTGCCACCAGCAGGGACAGGTCCTACGAGCAGTACTTC. The encoded protein is CATSRDRSYEQYF.